The rows below give T cell receptor beta chains drawn from one sample of a study of T cells after yellow fever vaccination. From the 5' RACE reads, TCRdb called clonotypes with MiXCR, one entry per CDR3 protein. Seen here are 50,000 or so distinct CDR3 sequences, 7.4% observed once, and the top ten hold roughly 27%. The source was CD8+ T cells sorted from PBMCs, collected around 14 days after the first yellow fever vaccination. The receptors derive from a young man who received the YFV17D yellow fever vaccine. The CDR3 runs from the conserved cysteine through the conserved F or W. A D gene is named only where the DNA matches it firmly. Clone size is shown for a subset of rows, as once, few, many or a class of expanded clone.

>TRBJ2-1|TRBD2|TRBV7-9|15|many
CASSSSGGALNEQFF
TGTGCCAGCAGCTCCAGCGGGGGGGCCCTGAATGAGCAGTTCTTC
>TRBJ2-1|NA|TRBV5-4|15|few
CASSFPAGKEDEQFF
TGTGCCAGCAGCTTTCCCGCGGGGAAGGAGGATGAGCAGTTCTTC
>TRBJ2-7|NA|TRBV5-1|16|many
CASSWASGGFAYEQYF
TGCGCCAGCAGCTGGGCGTCGGGGGGCTTTGCCTACGAGCAGTACTTC
>TRBJ2-1|TRBD2|TRBV7-4|19|many
CASSFILQTSGDPYNEQFF
TGTGCCAGCAGCTTCATCCTACAGACTAGCGGGGACCCCTACAATGAGCAGTTCTTC
>TRBJ1-2|NA|TRBV27|13|many
CASSFLEPMGYTF
TGTGCCAGCAGTTTCCTGGAGCCTATGGGCTACACCTTC
>TRBJ2-5|TRBD1|TRBV7-6|15|many
CASSILDRVVETQYF
TGTGCCAGCAGCATATTGGACAGGGTTGTTGAGACCCAGTACTTC
>TRBJ1-3|NA|TRBV7-3|15|many
CASSLIGGPGNTIYF
TGTGCCAGCAGCCTAATCGGGGGGCCTGGAAACACCATATATTTT
>TRBJ1-4|NA|TRBV10-3|18|many
CANTGHVGRPGGTEKLFF
TGTGCCAACACCGGCCACGTTGGGCGACCCGGAGGTACTGAAAAACTGTTTTTT
>TRBJ2-7|TRBD2|TRBV11-1|20|many
CASSPQGLAEFSGASYEQYF
TGTGCCAGCAGCCCTCAGGGACTAGCGGAATTTTCAGGAGCATCCTACGAGCAGTACTTC
>TRBJ2-1|TRBD2|TRBV5-5|13|few
CASLLAGSNEQFF
TGTGCCAGCTTACTAGCGGGTTCGAATGAGCAGTTCTTC
>TRBJ2-3|TRBD2|TRBV12-3/TRBV12-4|15|many
CASSFLRGATDTQYF
TGTGCCAGCAGTTTTTTGCGGGGGGCGACAGATACGCAGTATTTT
>TRBJ2-6|NA|TRBV7-9|15|NA
CASSLRISGANVLTF
TGTGCCAGCAGCTTAAGAATCTCTGGGGCCAACGTCCTGACTTTC
>TRBJ2-7|NA|TRBV5-1|14|many
CASSSDRRLDEQYF
TGCGCCAGCAGCTCCGACCGGCGCCTGGACGAGCAGTACTTC
>TRBJ1-1|TRBD1|TRBV5-6|15|many
CASSRAGQLYTEAFF
TGTGCCAGCAGCCGCGCGGGACAGTTATACACTGAAGCTTTCTTT
>TRBJ2-1|NA|TRBV7-2|14|many
CASSLAFDTVEQFF
TGTGCCAGCAGCTTAGCGTTTGACACGGTCGAGCAGTTCTTC
>TRBJ2-3|TRBD2|TRBV5-4|15|few
CASSDLGGSTDTQYF
TGTGCCAGCAGCGATTTGGGGGGGAGCACAGATACGCAGTATTTT
>TRBJ1-1|TRBD1|TRBV7-3|16|many
CASSLTGGAVDTEAFF
TGTGCCAGCAGCTTAACAGGGGGCGCGGTGGACACTGAAGCTTTCTTT
>TRBJ2-3|NA|TRBV5-1|17|few
CASSLRVGVSSTDTQYF
TGCGCCAGCAGCTTGAGGGTGGGGGTCTCGAGCACAGATACGCAGTATTTT
>TRBJ2-2|NA|TRBV7-2|15|NA
CASGPGLINTGELFF
TGTGCCAGCGGCCCCGGGCTGATAAACACCGGGGAGCTGTTTTTT
>TRBJ1-1|TRBD1|TRBV11-2|11|many
CASSLDREAFF
TGTGCCAGCAGCTTGGACAGGGAAGCTTTCTTT
>TRBJ2-7|TRBD1|TRBV7-6|15|many
CASSLPGTGGDEQYF
TGTGCCAGCAGCTTACCCGGGACAGGGGGTGACGAGCAGTACTTC
>TRBJ2-1|TRBD2|TRBV9|15|many
CASSVDSGGAYEQFF
TGTGCCAGCAGCGTAGATAGCGGGGGGGCCTATGAGCAGTTCTTC
>TRBJ2-1|TRBD2|TRBV12-3/TRBV12-4|12|many
CASSFGTSGEFF
TGTGCCAGCAGTTTTGGGACTAGCGGGGAGTTCTTC
>TRBJ2-3|TRBD2|TRBV7-6|16|many
CASSSYSRGSTDTQYF
TGTGCCAGCAGCTCCTATTCGCGGGGGAGCACAGATACGCAGTATTTT
>TRBJ1-1|TRBD1|TRBV6-5|17|many
CASSYSTTGGANTEAFF
TGTGCCAGCAGTTACTCAACCACAGGGGGCGCAAACACTGAAGCTTTCTTT
>TRBJ2-2|NA|TRBV5-1|17|many
CASSPRGTHYNTGELFF
TGCGCCAGCAGCCCCCGTGGGACACACTACAACACCGGGGAGCTGTTTTTT
>TRBJ2-5|TRBD2|TRBV27|14|many
CASSHRDYARTQYF
TGTGCCAGCAGTCACCGGGACTACGCACGGACCCAGTACTTC
>TRBJ2-1|NA|TRBV10-3|11|many
CASRGGFEQFF
TGTGCCTCCCGAGGCGGCTTTGAGCAGTTCTTC
>TRBJ2-2|TRBD1|TRBV7-9|17|few
CASSDWYRGLDTGELFF
TGTGCCAGCAGCGACTGGTACAGGGGTTTGGACACCGGGGAGCTGTTTTTT